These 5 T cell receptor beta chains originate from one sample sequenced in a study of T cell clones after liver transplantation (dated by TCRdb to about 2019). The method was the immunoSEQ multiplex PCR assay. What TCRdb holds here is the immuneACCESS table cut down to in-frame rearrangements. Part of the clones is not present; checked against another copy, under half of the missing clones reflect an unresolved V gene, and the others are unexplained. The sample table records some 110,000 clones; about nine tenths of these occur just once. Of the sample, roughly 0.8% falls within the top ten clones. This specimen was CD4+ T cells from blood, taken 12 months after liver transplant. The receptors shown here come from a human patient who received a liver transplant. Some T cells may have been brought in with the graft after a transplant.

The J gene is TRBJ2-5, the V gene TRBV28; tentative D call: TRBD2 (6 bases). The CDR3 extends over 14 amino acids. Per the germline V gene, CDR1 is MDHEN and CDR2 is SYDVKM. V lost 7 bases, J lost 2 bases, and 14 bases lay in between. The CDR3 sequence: CASNLGGGQETQYF. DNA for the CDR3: TGTGCCAGCAACCTCGGTGGGGGGCAAGAGACCCAGTACTTC.

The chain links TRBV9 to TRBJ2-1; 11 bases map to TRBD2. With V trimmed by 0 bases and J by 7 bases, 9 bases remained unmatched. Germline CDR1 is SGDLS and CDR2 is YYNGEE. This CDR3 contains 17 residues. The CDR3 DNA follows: TGTGCCAGCAGCGTAGATCTAGCGGGAGGAGTACAGAATGAGCAGTTCTTC. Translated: CASSVDLAGGVQNEQFF.

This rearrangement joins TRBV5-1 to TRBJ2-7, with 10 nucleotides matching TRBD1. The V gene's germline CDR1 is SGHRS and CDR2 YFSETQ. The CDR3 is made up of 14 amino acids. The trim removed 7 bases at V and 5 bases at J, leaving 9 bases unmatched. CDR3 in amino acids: CASGRQGANDEQYF. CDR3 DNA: TGCGCCAGCGGACGACAGGGGGCTAACGACGAGCAGTACTTC. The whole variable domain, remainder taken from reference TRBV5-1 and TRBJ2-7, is KAGVTQTPRYLIKTRGQQVTLSCSPISGHRSVSWYQQTPGQGLQFLFEYFSETQRNKGNFPGRFSGRQFSNSRSEMNVSTLELGDSALYLCASGRQGANDEQYFGPGTRLTVT.

For the CDR3, the DNA is TGTGCCAGCAGCAAAGATTGTCAGAGTTTCCGGGGGCTTAGCTCCTACGAGCAGTACTTC. Its protein product is CASSKDCQSFRGLSSYEQYF. This chain links TRBV21-1 with TRBJ2-7. TRBV21-1 is a listed pseudogene. This CDR3 is 20 amino acids long.

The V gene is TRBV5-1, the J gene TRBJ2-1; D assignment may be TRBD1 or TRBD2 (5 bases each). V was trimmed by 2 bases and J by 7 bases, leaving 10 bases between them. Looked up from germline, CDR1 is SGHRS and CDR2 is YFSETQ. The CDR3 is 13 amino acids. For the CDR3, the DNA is TGCGCCAGCAGCTTAATCGGGACGAATGAGCAGTTCTTC. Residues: CASSLIGTNEQFF.